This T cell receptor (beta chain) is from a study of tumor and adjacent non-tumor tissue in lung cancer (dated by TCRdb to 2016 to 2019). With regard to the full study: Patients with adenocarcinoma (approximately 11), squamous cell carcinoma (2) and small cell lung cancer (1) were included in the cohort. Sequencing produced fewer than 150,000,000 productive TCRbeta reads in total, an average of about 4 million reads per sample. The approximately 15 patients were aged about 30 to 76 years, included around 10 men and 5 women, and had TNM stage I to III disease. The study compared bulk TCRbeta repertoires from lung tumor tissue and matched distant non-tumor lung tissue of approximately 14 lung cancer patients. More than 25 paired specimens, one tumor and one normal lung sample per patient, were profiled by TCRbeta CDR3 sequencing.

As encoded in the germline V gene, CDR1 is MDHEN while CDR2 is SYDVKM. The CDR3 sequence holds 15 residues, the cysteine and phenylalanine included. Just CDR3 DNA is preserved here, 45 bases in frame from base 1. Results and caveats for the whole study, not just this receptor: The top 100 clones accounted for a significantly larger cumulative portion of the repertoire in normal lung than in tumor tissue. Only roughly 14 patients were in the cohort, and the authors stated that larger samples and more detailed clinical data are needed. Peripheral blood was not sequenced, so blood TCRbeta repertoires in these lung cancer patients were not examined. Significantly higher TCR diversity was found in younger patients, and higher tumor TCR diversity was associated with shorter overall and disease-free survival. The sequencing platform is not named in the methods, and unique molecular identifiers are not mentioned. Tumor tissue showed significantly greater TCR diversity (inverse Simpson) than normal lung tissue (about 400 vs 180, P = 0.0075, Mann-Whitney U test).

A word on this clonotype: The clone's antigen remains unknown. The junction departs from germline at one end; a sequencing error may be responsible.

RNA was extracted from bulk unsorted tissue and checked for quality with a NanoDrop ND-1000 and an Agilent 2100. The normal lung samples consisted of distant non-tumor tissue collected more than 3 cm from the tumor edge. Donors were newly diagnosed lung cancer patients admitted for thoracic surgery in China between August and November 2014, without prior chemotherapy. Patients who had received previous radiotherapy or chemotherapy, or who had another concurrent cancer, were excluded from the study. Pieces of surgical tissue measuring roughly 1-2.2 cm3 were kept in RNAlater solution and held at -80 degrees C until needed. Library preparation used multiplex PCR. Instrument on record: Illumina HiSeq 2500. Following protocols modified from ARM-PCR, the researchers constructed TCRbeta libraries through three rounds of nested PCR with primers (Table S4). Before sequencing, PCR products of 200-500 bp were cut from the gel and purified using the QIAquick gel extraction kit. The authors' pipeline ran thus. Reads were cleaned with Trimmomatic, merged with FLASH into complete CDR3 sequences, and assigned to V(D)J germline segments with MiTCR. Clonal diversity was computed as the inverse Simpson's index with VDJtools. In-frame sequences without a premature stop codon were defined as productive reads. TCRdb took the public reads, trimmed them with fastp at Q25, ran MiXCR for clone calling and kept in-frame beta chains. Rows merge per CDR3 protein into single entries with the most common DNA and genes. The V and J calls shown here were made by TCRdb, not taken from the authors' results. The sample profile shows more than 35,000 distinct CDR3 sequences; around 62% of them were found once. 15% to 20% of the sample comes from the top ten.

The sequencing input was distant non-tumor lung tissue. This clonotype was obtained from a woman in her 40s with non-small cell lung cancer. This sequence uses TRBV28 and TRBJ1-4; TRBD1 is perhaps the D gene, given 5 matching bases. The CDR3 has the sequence CASSLGQCPNEKLSF. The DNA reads TGTGCCAGCAGTTTGGGGCAGTGCCCTAATGAAAAACTGTCTTTT.